Sequencing of this TCR beta chain was carried out in a study of T-cell reconstitution after alpha-beta-depleted transplantation in children. The V gene lost 3 bases and the J gene lost 4 bases, with 22 bases spanning the gap. The CDR3 totals 17 residues. Germline-derived CDR1 and CDR2 are DFQATT and SNEGSKA (reference sequence). During its preparation, the TCRbeta library received unique molecular identifiers. TCRdb re-called the PCR reads through MiXCR, storing one row per CDR3 protein. The sample consists of around 670,000 distinct CDR3 sequences, over 10% of them appearing once. This clonotype was observed a handful of times.

J is TRBJ1-5 and V is TRBV20-1; tentative D call: TRBD1 (5 bases). The TCR comes from a girl aged 2 to 10 with congenital amegakaryocytic thrombocytopenia, due to receive a stem cell transplant. The sample here was PBMCs, taken before TCRalphabeta/CD19-depleted stem cell transplant. This CDR3 reads CSASQERGDLFNQPQHF. The CDR3, as DNA: TGCAGTGCTAGTCAAGAAAGGGGAGACCTTTTTAATCAGCCCCAGCATTTT.